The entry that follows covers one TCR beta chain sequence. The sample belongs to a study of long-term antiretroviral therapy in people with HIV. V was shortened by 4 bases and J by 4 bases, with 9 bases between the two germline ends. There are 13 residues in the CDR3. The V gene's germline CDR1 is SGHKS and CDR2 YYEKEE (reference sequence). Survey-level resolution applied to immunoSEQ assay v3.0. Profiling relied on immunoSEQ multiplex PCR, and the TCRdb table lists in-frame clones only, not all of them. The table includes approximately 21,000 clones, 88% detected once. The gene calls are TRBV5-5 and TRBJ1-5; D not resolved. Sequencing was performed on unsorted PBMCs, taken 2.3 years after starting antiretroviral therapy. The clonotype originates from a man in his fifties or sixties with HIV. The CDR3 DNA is TGTGCCAGCAGCCTAGGGTGGAATCAGCCCCAGCATTTT. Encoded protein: CASSLGWNQPQHF.